One and the same sample provided the 31 T cell receptor beta chains below, sequenced in a study of a mutant IDH1 vaccine in newly diagnosed glioma. Stated time point: week 35, safety follow-up. All doses held 300 ug of mutant IDH1 20-mer peptide, with topical imiquimod. The antigens these receptors bind are not known. Profiling relied on immunoSEQ multiplex PCR, and the TCRdb table lists in-frame clones only, not all of them. Among tens of thousands of clones listed, about four fifths were seen once. The material sequenced was PBMCs, taken from a glioma patient whose treatment included an IDH1 peptide vaccine. All receptors derive from a man aged 35-49 years with glioma.

The V gene is TRBV28, the J gene TRBJ1-5; possible D gene TRBD1, 5 bases. Trimming stripped 7 bases from V and 6 bases from J, with 16 bases between. The CDR3 runs to 14 residues. The germline CDR1 and CDR2 sequences are MDHEN and SYDVKM. In DNA, the CDR3 is TGTGCCAGCATTAAGAGGGGTCCACGTCAGCCCCAGCATTTT. This codes for CASIKRGPRQPQHF.

The rearrangement joins TRBV30 to TRBJ2-3, with unresolved D. This CDR3 region has 13 residues. Germline loops: CDR1 GTSNPN, CDR2 SVGIG (reference sequence). Between the trimmed V and J ends, which lost 0 bases and 5 bases, there was a span of 9 bases. CDR3: CAWSVFPRDTQYF. The CDR3 nucleotides read TGTGCCTGGAGTGTATTTCCCCGAGATACGCAGTATTTT.

V and J are TRBV10-3 and TRBJ2-5, with D possibly matching TRBD1 (6 bases). The CDR3 has 12 amino acids. V lost 8 bases and J lost 0, with 7 bases in between. Germline-derived CDR1 and CDR2 are ENHRY and SYGVKD. CDR3 nucleotide sequence: TGTGCCATCGGACAGAACCAAGAGACCCAGTACTTC. This encodes CAIGQNQETQYF.

The V call is TRBV5-6, the J call TRBJ1-3; TRBD1 matches at 9 bases. The trim removed 3 bases at V and 4 bases at J, leaving 5 bases unmatched. Germline CDR1 reads SGHDT; CDR2 reads YYEEEE. The CDR3 contains 15 residues. The DNA of the CDR3 is TGTGCCAGCAGCTGGGACAGGGTTTCGGGAAACACCATATATTTT. Encoded protein: CASSWDRVSGNTIYF.

The CDR3 here is CASRTDGATEAFF. Here the CDR3 DNA reads TGTGCCAGCAGAACGGACGGAGCCACTGAAGCTTTCTTT. V gene TRBV2 combines with J gene TRBJ1-1, with D hard to call. Germline CDR1 reads SNHLY; CDR2 reads FYNNEI. The V and J ends lost 6 bases and 4 bases respectively, with 12 bases between them. The CDR3 is 13 amino acids.

The V gene is TRBV7-2, the J gene TRBJ1-2; D uncertain. With 1 base removed from V and 4 bases from J, the gap between germline ends came to 13 bases. The CDR3 length is 15 residues. Germline lookup yields CDR1 SGHTA and CDR2 FQGNSA. The CDR3 coding sequence is TGTGCCAGCAGCTTAGGGGTGTACGTTGGCTATGGCTACACCTTC. Protein: CASSLGVYVGYGYTF.

The chain recombines TRBV2 with TRBJ1-4; 8 bases are shared with TRBD1. CDR3 length equals 14 residues. The ends lost 6 bases at V and 0 bases at J; junction bases unmatched: 0. Germline CDR1 and CDR2: SNHLY and FYNNEI. Here the CDR3 DNA reads TGTGCCAGCAGGGGACAGGCAACTAATGAAAAACTGTTTTTT. This gives the protein CASRGQATNEKLFF. Filled out from reference TRBV2 and TRBJ1-4, the complete variable domain reads EPEVTQTPSHQVTQMGQEVILRCVPISNHLYFYWYRQILGQKVEFLVSFYNNEISEKSEIFDDQFSVERPDGSNFTLKIRSTKLEDSAMYFCASRGQATNEKLFFGSGTQLSVL.

V gene TRBV5-6 combines with J gene TRBJ1-1; 7 bases are shared with TRBD1. Germline trimming cut 5 bases from V and 2 bases from J; bases unmatched to any gene: 6. The germline gives CDR1 SGHDT, CDR2 YYEEEE. This CDR3 contains 14 residues. In DNA form, the CDR3 reads TGTGCCAGCAGATGGGACAGCCAAAACACTGAAGCTTTCTTT. It translates to CASRWDSQNTEAFF.

The chain is built from TRBV5-6 and TRBJ2-3; TRBD2 matches 7 bases. This CDR3 has 16 amino acids. CDR1 SGHDT and CDR2 YYEEEE come from the germline V gene. V lost 5 bases and J lost 1; bases outside the gene matches: 10. The CDR3 DNA reads TGTGCCAGCAGTAAGGAGGTCGCGGGGGGCACAGATACGCAGTATTTT. Translating it yields CASSKEVAGGTDTQYF.

V is TRBV7-9 and J is TRBJ1-4; D not certain. Trimming removed 5 bases at V and 0 bases at J, with 10 bases between. This CDR3 region has 15 residues. Germline values: CDR1 SEHNR, CDR2 FQNEAQ (reference sequence). The CDR3 here is CASSPHTTTNEKLFF. The CDR3 DNA reads as TGTGCCAGCAGCCCGCACACTACAACTAATGAAAAACTGTTTTTT.

This rearrangement joins TRBV21-1 to TRBJ1-1; TRBD1 was called by the table and not checked on the DNA. TRBV21-1 is noted as a pseudogene. The CDR3 spans 14 residues. The CDR3 region is CATIPGVYCTEAFF. The CDR3 region has the DNA TGTGCCACCATCCCAGGGGTCTACTGCACTGAAGCTTTCTTT.

V is TRBV25-1 and J is TRBJ2-1, with a possible D match to TRBD1 (7 bases). Germline assignment: CDR1 MGHDK and CDR2 SYGVNS. V shed 5 bases and J shed 1 base, with 12 bases lying between them. The CDR3 totals 15 residues. CDR3 protein: CASSQGGYSYNEQFF. The CDR3 nucleotides are TGTGCCAGCAGTCAGGGGGGCTATTCCTACAATGAGCAGTTCTTC.

The CDR3 coding sequence is TGTGCCTGGAGTAGCCAGGGGGCTTCACCCCTCCACTTT. Its protein product is CAWSSQGASPLHF. The chain uses TRBV30 and TRBJ1-6, with TRBD1 identical over 8 bases. Unmatched junction bases numbered 3, after V lost 2 bases and J lost 9 bases. Germline values: CDR1 GTSNPN, CDR2 SVGIG (reference sequence). The CDR3 loop spans 13 amino acids.

The V and J genes are TRBV4-1 and TRBJ1-6; D is perhaps TRBD1 (5 bases). Germline values: CDR1 MGHRA, CDR2 YSYEKL. V was clipped by 4 bases and J by 11 bases, with 24 bases between them. This CDR3 spans 17 amino acids. For the CDR3, the DNA is TGCGCCAGCAGCCCCCACCTAGCTAGGGGTGACGCGACACCCCTCCACTTT. Translating gives CASSPHLARGDATPLHF.

This clone has just a few counts. The J gene is TRBJ1-5, the V gene TRBV28, with D tentatively TRBD1 (6 bases). CDR3 size: 13 residues. Germline CDR1 reads MDHEN; CDR2 reads SYDVKM. V lost 6 bases, J lost 2 bases, and 8 bases lay in between. This CDR3 reads CASRSGGNQPQHF. In DNA, the CDR3 is TGTGCCAGCAGGTCAGGGGGCAATCAGCCCCAGCATTTT.

The chain combines TRBV9 with TRBJ1-6; 9 bases are a match to TRBD1. CDR1 is SGDLS, CDR2 YYNGEE, per germline. V lost 4 bases and J lost 0; bases outside the gene matches: 14. This CDR3 has 20 residues. The CDR3 reads CASSFSFGTGRGSYNSPLHF. The DNA of the CDR3 is TGTGCCAGCAGCTTCTCCTTCGGGACAGGGAGAGGCTCCTATAATTCACCCCTCCACTTT.

This clone was detected only a few times. V gene TRBV6-1 combines with J gene TRBJ2-3; TRBD2 agrees at 7 bases. The CDR3 contains 14 residues. Germline V gene data show CDR1 as MNHNS and CDR2 as SASEGT. J was trimmed by 5 bases and V by 1 base; bases with no gene match: 3. As DNA, the CDR3 is TGTGCCAGCAGTGAAGAGGGCGGGAGAGATACGCAGTATTTT. Its translation is CASSEEGGRDTQYF.

The chain recombines TRBV10-3 with TRBJ1-5; possible D gene TRBD1, 5 bases. V was pared by 0 bases and J by 0 bases, with 6 bases between. Germline CDR1 reads ENHRY; CDR2 reads SYGVKD. This CDR3 spans 15 amino acids. The CDR3 spells CAISESGTSNQPQHF. The CDR3 bases are TGTGCCATCAGTGAGTCGGGGACTAGCAATCAGCCCCAGCATTTT.

The chain combines TRBV2 with TRBJ1-1; a weak D match, TRBD1 (6 bases). V was clipped by 6 bases and J by 1 base, with 12 bases between them. CDR1 is SNHLY and CDR2 is FYNNEI in the germline V gene. The length of the CDR3 is 14 residues. CDR3 coding DNA: TGTGCCAGCAGAAGGGACAACCGGAACACTGAAGCTTTCTTT. Amino acid sequence: CASRRDNRNTEAFF.

J is TRBJ1-4 and V is TRBV30; D is ambiguous. Germline V gene data show CDR1 as GTSNPN and CDR2 as SVGIG (reference sequence). Trimming left V 0 bases short and J 3 bases short, with 8 bases between. The CDR3 runs 14 residues. The CDR3 bases are TGTGCCTGGAGTGTAGGCGGGGCTAATGAAAAACTGTTTTTT. It codes for CAWSVGGANEKLFF.

In DNA, the CDR3 is TGCGCCAGCAGCCAAGATACCGGGGGCTCCTACAATGAGCAGTTCTTC. This gives the protein CASSQDTGGSYNEQFF. The rearrangement joins TRBV4-3 to TRBJ2-1, with D perhaps TRBD2 (6 bases). The germline gives CDR1 LGHNA, CDR2 YSLEER. V gave up 0 bases and J gave up 0 bases, with 9 bases separating them. The length of the CDR3 is 16 residues.

V and J are TRBV11-2 and TRBJ1-2, with 8 bases aligning to TRBD1. Per germline, CDR1 SGHAT and CDR2 FQNNGV. V lost 4 bases and J lost 7; bases outside the gene matches: 5. This CDR3 spans 13 amino acids. The CDR3: CASSWETGVGYTF. The CDR3 DNA reads as TGTGCCAGCAGCTGGGAGACAGGGGTTGGCTACACCTTC.

The chain uses TRBV11-2 and TRBJ2-7, with a tentative D call TRBD1 (5 bases). The CDR3 is made up of 14 amino acids. V was trimmed by 5 bases and J by 4 bases, leaving 15 bases between them. CDR1 is SGHAT, CDR2 FQNNGV, per germline. The CDR3 nucleotides are TGTGCCAGCAGCCCAGACACCGCAGGGTACGAGCAGTACTTC. This translates into CASSPDTAGYEQYF.

The chain is built from TRBV9 and TRBJ1-1; D unclear. Germline CDR1 reads SGDLS; CDR2 reads YYNGEE. The CDR3 totals 14 residues. V lost 3 bases and J lost 0, with 9 bases in between. For the CDR3, the DNA is TGTGCCAGCAGCGCCTCCCAGATGAACACTGAAGCTTTCTTT. It codes for CASSASQMNTEAFF.

The chain employs TRBV20-1 and TRBJ2-1, with unresolved D. The V gene lost 5 bases and the J gene lost 5 bases, with 7 bases spanning the gap. Germline V gene lookup returns CDR1 DFQATT and CDR2 SNEGSKA (reference sequence). The CDR3 extends over 11 amino acids. The CDR3 region is CSAPGDNEQFF. The CDR3 DNA sequence: TGCAGTGCTCCGGGCGACAATGAGCAGTTCTTC.

This chain links TRBV11-2 with TRBJ2-7; 8 bases are a match to TRBD2. CDR3 length equals 16 residues. From germline, CDR1 is SGHAT and CDR2 FQNNGV. J lost 2 bases, V lost 5 bases, and 11 bases had no gene match. This chain's CDR3 is CASSPVLTSVAYEQYF. The CDR3 DNA sequence: TGTGCCAGCAGCCCGGTTTTGACTAGCGTAGCCTACGAGCAGTACTTC.

V and J are TRBV6-6 and TRBJ2-7, with 8 nucleotides matching TRBD1. The CDR3 spans 13 residues. V shed 11 bases, J shed 3 bases, and the junction held 9 bases outside the gene matches. CDR1 and CDR2 from the germline V gene are MNHNY and SVGAGI (reference sequence). The CDR3 DNA reads as TGTGCCTCTAAGCAGGGGGCGCGCTACGAGCAGTACTTC. This codes for CASKQGARYEQYF.

The chain links TRBV4-2 to TRBJ2-6; D remains ambiguous. The V gene lost 0 bases and the J gene lost 0 bases, with 12 bases spanning the gap. The CDR3 covers 18 residues. CDR1 LGHNA and CDR2 YNFKEQ come from the germline V gene. The DNA for the CDR3 is TGTGCCAGCAGCCAAGAAGGGAAAGCCGTCTCTGGGGCCAACGTCCTGACTTTC. Its translation is CASSQEGKAVSGANVLTF.

The chain recombines TRBV11-2 with TRBJ2-2; TRBD2 might be the D (6 bases). CDR3 length: 12 residues. V was clipped by 8 bases and J by 2 bases, with 6 bases between them. Germline-derived CDR1 and CDR2 are SGHAT and FQNNGV. Here the CDR3 reads CASAGNTGELFF. The CDR3 DNA follows: TGTGCCAGCGCGGGAAACACCGGGGAGCTGTTTTTT.

This clone was counted only a few times. The chain is built from TRBV6-5 and TRBJ1-3; TRBD1 agrees at 8 bases. J gave up 2 bases and V 3 bases, and 6 bases lay outside the gene matches. Germline CDR1 is MNHEY and CDR2 is SVGAGI. The CDR3 runs 16 residues. The CDR3 DNA reads as TGTGCCAGCAGTTATTCGGACAGGGCTGCTGGAAACACCATATATTTT. Protein sequence: CASSYSDRAAGNTIYF.

The chain combines TRBV5-1 with TRBJ2-3, with D possibly being TRBD2 (6 bases). Trimming took off 4 bases at V and 3 bases at J, with 9 bases between the two ends. CDR1 SGHRS and CDR2 YFSETQ come from the germline V gene. The length of the CDR3 is 13 residues. The CDR3 reads CASSLLATDTQYF. DNA for the CDR3: TGCGCCAGCAGCCTGCTAGCGACAGATACGCAGTATTTT.